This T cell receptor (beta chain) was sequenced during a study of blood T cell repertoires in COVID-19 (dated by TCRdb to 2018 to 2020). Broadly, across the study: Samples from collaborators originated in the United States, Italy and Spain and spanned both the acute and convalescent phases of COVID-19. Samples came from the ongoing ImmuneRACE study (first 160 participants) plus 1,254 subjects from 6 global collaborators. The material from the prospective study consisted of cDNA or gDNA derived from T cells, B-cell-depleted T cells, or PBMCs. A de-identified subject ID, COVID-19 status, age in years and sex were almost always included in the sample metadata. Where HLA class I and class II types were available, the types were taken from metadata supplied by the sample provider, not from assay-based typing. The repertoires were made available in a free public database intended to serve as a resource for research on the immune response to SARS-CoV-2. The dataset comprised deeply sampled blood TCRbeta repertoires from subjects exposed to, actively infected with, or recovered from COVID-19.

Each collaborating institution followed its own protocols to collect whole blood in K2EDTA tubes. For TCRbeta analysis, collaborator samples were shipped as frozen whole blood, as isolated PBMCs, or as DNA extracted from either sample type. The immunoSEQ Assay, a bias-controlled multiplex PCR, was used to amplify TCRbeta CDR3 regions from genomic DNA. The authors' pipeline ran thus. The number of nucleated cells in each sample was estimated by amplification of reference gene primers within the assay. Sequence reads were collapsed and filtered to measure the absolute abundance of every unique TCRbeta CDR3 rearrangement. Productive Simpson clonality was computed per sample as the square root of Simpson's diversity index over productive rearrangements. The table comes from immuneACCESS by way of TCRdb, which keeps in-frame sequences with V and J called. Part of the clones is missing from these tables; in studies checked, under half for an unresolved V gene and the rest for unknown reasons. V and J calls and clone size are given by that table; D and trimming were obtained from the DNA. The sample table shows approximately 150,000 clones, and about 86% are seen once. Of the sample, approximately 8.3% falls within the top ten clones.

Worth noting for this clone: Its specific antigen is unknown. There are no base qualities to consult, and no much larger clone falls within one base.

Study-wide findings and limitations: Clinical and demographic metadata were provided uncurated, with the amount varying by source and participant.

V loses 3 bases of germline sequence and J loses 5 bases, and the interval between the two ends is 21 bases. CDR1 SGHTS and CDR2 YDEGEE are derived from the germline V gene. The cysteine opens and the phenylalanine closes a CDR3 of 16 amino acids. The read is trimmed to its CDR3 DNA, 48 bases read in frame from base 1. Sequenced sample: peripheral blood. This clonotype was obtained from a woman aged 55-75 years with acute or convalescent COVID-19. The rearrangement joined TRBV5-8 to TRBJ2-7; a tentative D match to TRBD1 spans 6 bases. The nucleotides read TGTGCCAGCAGCTCGGAGCCAACAGGGTTCCCCCACGAGCAGTACTTC. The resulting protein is CASSSEPTGFPHEQYF. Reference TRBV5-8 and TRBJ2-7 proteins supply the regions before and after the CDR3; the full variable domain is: EAGVTQSPTHLIKTRGQQATLRCSPISGHTSVYWYQQALGLGLQFLLWYDEGEERNRGNFPPRFSGRQFPNYSSELNVNALELEDSALYLCASSSEPTGFPHEQYFGPGTRLTVT.